Listed below are T cell receptor beta chains from one sample, sequenced in a study of lymphopenia after photon versus proton radiotherapy. This table comes from immunoSEQ multiplex PCR, and its TCRdb copy is limited to in-frame clones, with some not included. The table lists around 29,000 clones, 75% to 90% of them singletons. The input for sequencing was peripheral blood, taken from a patient treated with proton-based radiotherapy. The receptors here all came from a woman in her seventies with pancreatic cancer. Each CDR3 is given with its conserved first and last residue. Each record gives: J gene, D gene, clone size, V gene, CDR3 DNA, CDR3 protein. The D gene is left open where the match is weak. A row's size may be missing; if present it is once, few, many or a size class.

j_call: TRBJ2-7
d_call: -
clone_size: once
v_call: TRBV6-1
cdr3_nt: TGTGCCAGCAGTGAAGAGGGACCCGACTGGAGCGAGCAGTACTTC
cdr3_aa: CASSEEGPDWSEQYF

j_call: TRBJ2-6
d_call: -
clone_size: -
v_call: TRBV5-1
cdr3_nt: TGCGCCAGCAGCTTGGAGGTGACAGAGACCTCTGGGGCCAACGTCCTGACTTTC
cdr3_aa: CASSLEVTETSGANVLTF

j_call: TRBJ1-5
d_call: -
clone_size: -
v_call: TRBV5-6
cdr3_nt: TGTGCCAGCAGCTTGAATTCAGGGCAGAGCAATCAGCCCCAGCATTTT
cdr3_aa: CASSLNSGQSNQPQHF

j_call: TRBJ1-3
d_call: -
clone_size: once
v_call: TRBV28
cdr3_nt: TGTGCCAGCAGTTTATCAGGTTCTGGAAACACCATATATTTT
cdr3_aa: CASSLSGSGNTIYF

j_call: TRBJ2-7
d_call: -
clone_size: -
v_call: TRBV7-2
cdr3_nt: TGTGCCAGCAGCTTAGCGGGGGTCACGGGGGAGTACGAGCAGTACTTC
cdr3_aa: CASSLAGVTGEYEQYF

j_call: TRBJ1-3
d_call: -
clone_size: -
v_call: TRBV7-8
cdr3_nt: TGTGCCAGCAGCTCCCACAGGGTCGGGGCTGGAAACACCATATATTTT
cdr3_aa: CASSSHRVGAGNTIYF

j_call: TRBJ2-5
d_call: TRBD2
clone_size: once
v_call: TRBV9
cdr3_nt: TGTGCCAGCAGCGTGGGACTAGCGGTGGCTTTAGGAGAGACCCAGTACTTC
cdr3_aa: CASSVGLAVALGETQYF

j_call: TRBJ2-1
d_call: -
clone_size: once
v_call: TRBV5-3
cdr3_nt: TGTGCCAGAAGTTCGACCGTACGTTCCTACAATGAGCAGTTCTTC
cdr3_aa: CARSSTVRSYNEQFF

j_call: TRBJ2-4
d_call: TRBD2
clone_size: -
v_call: TRBV5-6
cdr3_nt: TGTGCCAGCAGCTCCCTAGCGGGAGGAGCCAAAAACATTCAGTACTTC
cdr3_aa: CASSSLAGGAKNIQYF

j_call: TRBJ2-6
d_call: -
clone_size: once
v_call: TRBV7-8
cdr3_nt: TGTGCCAGCAGCTTAGAAGCGGCTGGGGCCAACGTCCTGACTTTC
cdr3_aa: CASSLEAAGANVLTF

j_call: TRBJ1-1
d_call: -
clone_size: -
v_call: TRBV18
cdr3_nt: TGTGCCAGCTCACCCAATTCACAGACTGAAGCTTTCTTT
cdr3_aa: CASSPNSQTEAFF

j_call: TRBJ1-2
d_call: -
clone_size: -
v_call: TRBV11-1
cdr3_nt: TGTGCCAGCAGCCCTCGTGGGAGCATTAACTATGGCTACACCTTC
cdr3_aa: CASSPRGSINYGYTF

j_call: TRBJ2-3
d_call: -
clone_size: -
v_call: TRBV7-3
cdr3_nt: TGTGCCAGCAGCCCCGACCGGACGTCCCGAGATACGCAGTATTTT
cdr3_aa: CASSPDRTSRDTQYF

j_call: TRBJ1-4
d_call: TRBD1
clone_size: -
v_call: TRBV11-2
cdr3_nt: TGTGCCAGCGGCCGGACAGGGAATGAAAAACTGTTTTTT
cdr3_aa: CASGRTGNEKLFF

j_call: TRBJ1-6
d_call: TRBD1
clone_size: -
v_call: TRBV28
cdr3_nt: TGTGCCAGCAGTCGACCTGTCGGACAGGCCCGCTATAATTCACCCCTCCACTTT
cdr3_aa: CASSRPVGQARYNSPLHF

j_call: TRBJ1-3
d_call: -
clone_size: once
v_call: TRBV6-1
cdr3_nt: TGTGCCAGCAGTGTTCGGGAAAACACCATATATTTT
cdr3_aa: CASSVRENTIYF

j_call: TRBJ2-3
d_call: -
clone_size: -
v_call: TRBV7-2
cdr3_nt: TGTGCCAGCAGCTTAGTATTGGGGAGACGATCAGATACGCAGTATTTT
cdr3_aa: CASSLVLGRRSDTQYF

j_call: TRBJ2-2
d_call: TRBD2
clone_size: -
v_call: TRBV7-9
cdr3_nt: TGTGCCAGCAGCCAAAGGTCTAGCGGGAGTTCGGGGGAGCTGTTTTTT
cdr3_aa: CASSQRSSGSSGELFF

j_call: TRBJ1-2
d_call: -
clone_size: -
v_call: TRBV28
cdr3_nt: TGTGCCAGCAGTTTACCGACCAGGTGGGAGGGAGAATATGGCTACACCTTC
cdr3_aa: CASSLPTRWEGEYGYTF

j_call: TRBJ2-1
d_call: TRBD1
clone_size: -
v_call: TRBV5-6
cdr3_nt: TGTGCCAGCAGCCCCCGACAGGGTACCTACAATGAGCAGTTCTTC
cdr3_aa: CASSPRQGTYNEQFF

j_call: TRBJ2-2
d_call: TRBD1
clone_size: -
v_call: TRBV6-1
cdr3_nt: TGTGCCAGCAGCGTACAGGGACAGGGGCTGTTTTTT
cdr3_aa: CASSVQGQGLFF

j_call: TRBJ2-1
d_call: TRBD2
clone_size: -
v_call: TRBV5-6
cdr3_nt: TGTGCCAGCAGCTGGGACCAACTAGCGGATTACTACAATGAGCAGTTCTTC
cdr3_aa: CASSWDQLADYYNEQFF

j_call: TRBJ2-2
d_call: -
clone_size: -
v_call: TRBV19
cdr3_nt: TGTGCCAGTAGTATACCCACAGGGTTTGACACCGGGGAGCTGTTTTTT
cdr3_aa: CASSIPTGFDTGELFF

j_call: TRBJ2-7
d_call: -
clone_size: -
v_call: TRBV9
cdr3_nt: TGTGCCAGCAGCGTAGATGTTAACAGAGCCTACGAGCAGTACTTC
cdr3_aa: CASSVDVNRAYEQYF

j_call: TRBJ2-7
d_call: TRBD1
clone_size: -
v_call: TRBV5-8
cdr3_nt: TGTGCCAGCAGCCTAAGGACAGGCGAGGGATACGAGCAGTACTTC
cdr3_aa: CASSLRTGEGYEQYF

j_call: TRBJ1-1
d_call: -
clone_size: -
v_call: TRBV18
cdr3_nt: TGTGCCAGCTCACCACGTGACCAGGTTGGGGGCACTGAAGCTTTCTTT
cdr3_aa: CASSPRDQVGGTEAFF

j_call: TRBJ2-3
d_call: -
clone_size: -
v_call: TRBV7-9
cdr3_nt: TGTGCCAGCAGCTGGGCAGCGAGCACAGATACGCAGTATTTT
cdr3_aa: CASSWAASTDTQYF

j_call: TRBJ1-1
d_call: -
clone_size: few
v_call: TRBV7-2
cdr3_nt: TGTGCCAGCTTACTGAACACTGAAGCTTTCTTT
cdr3_aa: CASLLNTEAFF

j_call: TRBJ2-3
d_call: -
clone_size: -
v_call: TRBV28
cdr3_nt: TGTGCCAGCCGGGGCTCAGATACGCAGTATTTT
cdr3_aa: CASRGSDTQYF

j_call: TRBJ1-6
d_call: -
clone_size: -
v_call: TRBV5-5
cdr3_nt: TGTGCCAGCAGCTCCATTGTCCGGGGTCCCGTGAGTGGTTCACCCCTCCACTTT
cdr3_aa: CASSSIVRGPVSGSPLHF

j_call: TRBJ1-1
d_call: TRBD1
clone_size: -
v_call: TRBV29-1
cdr3_nt: TGCAGCGTTGAAGCGGACAGCAGGGGGGCTGAAGCTTTCTTT
cdr3_aa: CSVEADSRGAEAFF

j_call: TRBJ2-5
d_call: TRBD2
clone_size: -
v_call: TRBV7-2
cdr3_nt: TGTGCCAGCAGCGCGACTAGCGATAAAGAGACCCAGTACTTC
cdr3_aa: CASSATSDKETQYF

j_call: TRBJ2-7
d_call: -
clone_size: -
v_call: TRBV6-5
cdr3_nt: TGTGCCAGCAGTTACTCTCCAGGGGGAGCGGGGCACGAGCAGTACTTC
cdr3_aa: CASSYSPGGAGHEQYF

j_call: TRBJ1-2
d_call: -
clone_size: -
v_call: TRBV28
cdr3_nt: TGTGCCAGCACCCCTTCCGGGACGGCTTATGGCTACACCTTC
cdr3_aa: CASTPSGTAYGYTF

j_call: TRBJ2-3
d_call: -
clone_size: -
v_call: TRBV6-4
cdr3_nt: TGTGCCAGCAGTCGCGGGGCGGGCACAGATACGCAGTATTTT
cdr3_aa: CASSRGAGTDTQYF

j_call: TRBJ1-2
d_call: -
clone_size: -
v_call: TRBV28
cdr3_nt: TGTGCCAGCAGTTTAGTGGCAGGTTCTAACTATGGCTACACCTTC
cdr3_aa: CASSLVAGSNYGYTF

j_call: TRBJ1-6
d_call: -
clone_size: -
v_call: TRBV28
cdr3_nt: TGTGCCAGCAGTCCCCGGACAAATTCACCCCTCCACTTT
cdr3_aa: CASSPRTNSPLHF

j_call: TRBJ1-2
d_call: -
clone_size: -
v_call: TRBV30
cdr3_nt: TGTGCCTGGAGTGTACAATCTGGTCAAGGGTCCGGCTACACCTTC
cdr3_aa: CAWSVQSGQGSGYTF

j_call: TRBJ1-2
d_call: -
clone_size: -
v_call: TRBV28
cdr3_nt: TGTGCCAGCAGCCACCCTTCTGCTAACTATGGCTACACCTTC
cdr3_aa: CASSHPSANYGYTF

j_call: TRBJ1-2
d_call: -
clone_size: -
v_call: TRBV5-1
cdr3_nt: TGCGCCAGCAGCTCGGAGGGTAGCTATGGCTACACCTTC
cdr3_aa: CASSSEGSYGYTF

j_call: TRBJ2-5
d_call: TRBD1
clone_size: -
v_call: TRBV11-3
cdr3_nt: TGTGCCAGCAGCCATGGACAGGCGACCCAAGAGACCCAGTACTTC
cdr3_aa: CASSHGQATQETQYF

j_call: TRBJ2-1
d_call: TRBD2
clone_size: -
v_call: TRBV11-2
cdr3_nt: TGTGCCAGCAGCTTAAGCGGGCGGGGACTAGCGGGATCATGGAAGTTCTTC
cdr3_aa: CASSLSGRGLAGSWKFF

j_call: TRBJ2-7
d_call: -
clone_size: -
v_call: TRBV5-1
cdr3_nt: TGCGCCAGCAGCTTCCCGGACAGTACCTACGAGCAGTACTTC
cdr3_aa: CASSFPDSTYEQYF

j_call: TRBJ2-6
d_call: TRBD1
clone_size: -
v_call: TRBV7-2
cdr3_nt: TGTGCCAGCAGTTCGGAACTCAGGGGGTTCTCTGGGGCCAACGTCCTGACTTTC
cdr3_aa: CASSSELRGFSGANVLTF

j_call: TRBJ2-7
d_call: TRBD2
clone_size: -
v_call: TRBV7-2
cdr3_nt: TGTGCCAGCAGCTTAGCTAGCGGGACCCACGAGCAGTACTTC
cdr3_aa: CASSLASGTHEQYF

j_call: TRBJ1-1
d_call: -
clone_size: few
v_call: TRBV6-5
cdr3_nt: TGTGCCAGCTACGACAGGCCGAGCACTGAAGCTTTCTTT
cdr3_aa: CASYDRPSTEAFF

j_call: TRBJ2-1
d_call: -
clone_size: few
v_call: TRBV11-2
cdr3_nt: TGTGCCAGCAGCTTAGAGCTGAATGAGCAGTTCTTC
cdr3_aa: CASSLELNEQFF

j_call: TRBJ1-1
d_call: -
clone_size: -
v_call: TRBV29-1
cdr3_nt: TGCAGCGTTGAAGTGATGAACACTGAAGCTTTCTTT
cdr3_aa: CSVEVMNTEAFF

j_call: TRBJ1-2
d_call: -
clone_size: -
v_call: TRBV4-3
cdr3_nt: TGCGCCAGCAGCCCAACCGGGAGAGAATATGGCTACACCTTC
cdr3_aa: CASSPTGREYGYTF

j_call: TRBJ1-2
d_call: TRBD1
clone_size: -
v_call: TRBV18
cdr3_nt: TGTGCCAGCTCACCGAGCCCGACAGGGGAAGGAGGCTACACCTTC
cdr3_aa: CASSPSPTGEGGYTF

j_call: TRBJ1-6
d_call: TRBD1
clone_size: -
v_call: TRBV5-1
cdr3_nt: TGCGCCAGCAGCTCGGGACAGGTGGCTTCACCCCTCCACTTT
cdr3_aa: CASSSGQVASPLHF

j_call: TRBJ2-1
d_call: TRBD1
clone_size: -
v_call: TRBV27
cdr3_nt: TGTGCCAGCAGTTTTCAAGGCGGGACAGGGGTAGGAAATGAGCAGTTCTTC
cdr3_aa: CASSFQGGTGVGNEQFF

j_call: TRBJ2-4
d_call: -
clone_size: -
v_call: TRBV18
cdr3_nt: TGTGCCAGCTCACCACCTCTAAGAATGACCAAAAACGTTCAGTACTTC
cdr3_aa: CASSPPLRMTKNVQYF

j_call: TRBJ2-3
d_call: -
clone_size: -
v_call: TRBV9
cdr3_nt: TGTGCCAGCAGCGTAGAGAAGGATACGCAGTATTTT
cdr3_aa: CASSVEKDTQYF

j_call: TRBJ1-5
d_call: -
clone_size: -
v_call: TRBV28
cdr3_nt: TGTGCCAGCAGTTATGGGTGGGGCAATCAGCCCCAGCATTTT
cdr3_aa: CASSYGWGNQPQHF

j_call: TRBJ2-7
d_call: -
clone_size: few
v_call: TRBV18
cdr3_nt: TGTGCCAGCTCACAACAGGGTAGCGAGCAGTACTTC
cdr3_aa: CASSQQGSEQYF

j_call: TRBJ2-7
d_call: TRBD2
clone_size: -
v_call: TRBV15
cdr3_nt: TGTGCCACCAGCAGATCTAGCGGGATAGGGGGGCAGTACTTC
cdr3_aa: CATSRSSGIGGQYF

j_call: TRBJ1-2
d_call: -
clone_size: few
v_call: TRBV7-2
cdr3_nt: TGTGCCAGCAGCCGGGACGCATACTATGGCTACACCTTC
cdr3_aa: CASSRDAYYGYTF

j_call: TRBJ1-2
d_call: TRBD1
clone_size: -
v_call: TRBV28
cdr3_nt: TGTGCCAGCAGTTCAGGGACAGGGACGAGGGGCTACACCTTC
cdr3_aa: CASSSGTGTRGYTF